One sample yielded the 29 T cell receptor beta chains listed below, sequenced in a study of shared clonotypes between healthy human individuals. The table came from immunoSEQ multiplex PCR; TCRdb's copy has only in-frame clones and leaves some out. The sample includes hundreds of thousands of clones, about 74% seen only once; the top ten take 9.5% to 15%. The sequenced material came from PBMCs. All receptors derive from a woman in her 40s in good health. Some clones in this sample may be carry-over from other donors' samples.

The rearrangement joins TRBV19 to TRBJ2-1; D ambiguous. The CDR3 totals 12 residues. V gave up 4 bases and J gave up 8 bases, with 9 bases separating them. Per the germline V gene, CDR1 is LNHDA and CDR2 is SQIVND (reference sequence). CDR3 nucleotide sequence: TGTGCCAGTAGTAGTAGACGGGATGAGCAGTTCTTC. It codes for CASSSRRDEQFF.

Points on this clone: With only one base between it and a far larger clone, this is likely a read error. The genes are TRBV5-1 and TRBJ1-1; 8 bases align to TRBD1. CDR1 SGHRS and CDR2 YFSETQ come from the germline V gene. The CDR3 extends over 16 amino acids. The CDR3 reads CASSSSWTGPNAEAFF. The CDR3 nucleotides read TGCGCCAGCAGCTCCAGTTGGACAGGGCCGAACGCTGAAGCTTTCTTT.

J is TRBJ1-3 and V is TRBV6-5, with 7 bases matching TRBD1. The CDR3 totals 15 residues. The ends lost 6 bases at V and 0 bases at J; junction bases unmatched: 5. The germline V gene has CDR1 MNHEY and CDR2 SVGAGI. In DNA, the CDR3 is TGTGCCAGCAGCCGGGACAGCCCCTCTGGAAACACCATATATTTT. Protein: CASSRDSPSGNTIYF.

The chain uses TRBV4-3 and TRBJ1-1; D is ambiguous. Trimming left V 2 bases short and J 5 bases short, with 12 bases between. CDR1 and CDR2 (germline): LGHNA, YSLEER. The CDR3 contains 14 residues. The CDR3 coding sequence is TGCGCCAGCAGCCAAAGTGCACGGGGAACTGAAGCTTTCTTT. Translated: CASSQSARGTEAFF.

This clone was recorded once. The CDR3 nucleotides are TGTGCCAGCAGTTGGACAGGGAACTATGGCTACACCTTC. Translating gives CASSWTGNYGYTF. The chain has TRBV27 and TRBJ1-2; 8 positions match TRBD1. V lost 4 bases and J lost 2; bases outside the gene matches: 0. Germline-derived CDR1 and CDR2 are MNHEY and SMNVEV (reference sequence). The CDR3 length is 13 residues.

The chain employs TRBV30 and TRBJ1-3; D ambiguous. This CDR3 region has 12 residues. The germline V and J ends were trimmed by 0 bases and 8 bases, with 8 bases remaining between them. Germline values: CDR1 GTSNPN, CDR2 SVGIG (reference sequence). The CDR3 reads CAWSVLRHTIYF. CDR3 sequence (DNA): TGTGCCTGGAGTGTACTTCGACACACCATATATTTT.

This rearrangement joins TRBV5-1 to TRBJ2-2; 8 bases fit TRBD2. Unmatched junction bases numbered 10, after V lost 2 bases and J lost 1 base. This CDR3 comprises 18 residues. CDR1 is SGHRS and CDR2 is YFSETQ in the germline V gene. CDR3 amino acids: CASSFITSGSLNTGELFF. The CDR3 nucleotides are TGCGCCAGCAGCTTCATAACTAGCGGCAGCTTGAACACCGGGGAGCTGTTTTTT.

V and J are TRBV9 and TRBJ2-1; tentative D call: TRBD2 (6 bases). This CDR3 is built from 15 residues. Germline CDR1 reads SGDLS; CDR2 reads YYNGEE. The V end was cut by 0 bases, the J end by 2 bases, with 9 bases between. CDR3 bases: TGTGCCAGCAGCGTAGGACTAGATGCCTACAATGAGCAGTTCTTC. It encodes CASSVGLDAYNEQFF.

V usage is TRBV10-1 and J usage is TRBJ2-7, with 11 positions matching TRBD1. V shed 10 bases, J shed 5 bases, and the junction held 10 bases outside the gene matches. The CDR3 runs 14 residues. Germline values: CDR1 WNHNN, CDR2 SYGVQD (reference sequence). CDR3 protein: CATSWDRGRNEQYF. The CDR3 coding sequence is TGCGCCACGAGCTGGGACAGGGGGAGGAACGAGCAGTACTTC.

The V gene is TRBV5-6, the J gene TRBJ2-7, with 9 bases aligning to TRBD1. Germline assignment: CDR1 SGHDT and CDR2 YYEEEE. This CDR3 contains 15 residues. Trimming removed 0 bases from V and 6 bases from J; junction bases left unmatched: 7. CDR3 amino acids: CASSLGYGTGPEQYF. The CDR3 DNA follows: TGTGCCAGCAGCTTGGGGTATGGGACAGGGCCCGAGCAGTACTTC.

Note on this clone: The junction does not match germline at one end; this may be a read error. This same CDR3 is encoded by further DNA sequences in the sample. J is TRBJ1-6 and V is TRBV18, with 10 bases matching TRBD1. The germline V gene encodes CDR1 KGHSH and CDR2 LQKENI. The CDR3 length is 15 residues. The CDR3: CASSPTGTGDSPLHF. The DNA of the CDR3 is TGTGCCAGCTCACCGACCGGGACAGGGGATTCACCCCTCCACTTC.

This chain connects TRBV7-3 to TRBJ2-1; 9 bases match TRBD1. Germline CDR1 and CDR2: SGHTA and FQGTGA. CDR3 length equals 12 residues. V lost 5 bases, J lost 9 bases, and 2 bases stayed unmatched. CDR3 sequence reads: CASSRGQGEQFF. The CDR3 coding sequence is TGTGCCAGCAGCCGGGGACAGGGTGAGCAGTTCTTC.

Notes on this clone: The sample holds other DNA sequences that translate to the same CDR3. V is TRBV13 and J is TRBJ2-7; TRBD2 aligns across 8 bases. Germline-derived CDR1 and CDR2 are PRHDT and FYEKMQ (reference sequence). This CDR3 has 15 residues. V gave up 2 bases and J gave up 0 bases; unmatched junction bases: 3. The CDR3, as DNA: TGTGCCAGCAGCTTATCGGCGGGAGGCTCCTACGAGCAGTACTTC. Amino acid sequence: CASSLSAGGSYEQYF.

The chain recombines TRBV19 with TRBJ2-7; D uncertain. This CDR3 comprises 13 residues. Deletions cut 7 bases from V and 0 bases from J, with 10 bases between. Per the germline V gene, CDR1 is LNHDA and CDR2 is SQIVND (reference sequence). CDR3: CASMGVDSYEQYF. The CDR3 DNA follows: TGTGCCAGTATGGGCGTAGACTCCTACGAGCAGTACTTC.

V gene TRBV28 combines with J gene TRBJ2-7; 9 bases map to TRBD1. Germline assignment: CDR1 MDHEN and CDR2 SYDVKM. The CDR3 covers 15 residues. After removal of 3 bases from V and 2 bases from J, the junction contained 5 bases not matched to a gene. This CDR3 reads CASSFGGQGTYEQYF. In DNA, the CDR3 is TGTGCCAGCAGTTTTGGCGGACAGGGGACCTACGAGCAGTACTTC.

The chain carries TRBV9 and TRBJ2-1; 9 nucleotides line up with TRBD2. Looked up from germline, CDR1 is SGDLS and CDR2 is YYNGEE. The CDR3 loop spans 13 amino acids. J lost 8 bases, V lost 7 bases, and 7 bases had no gene match. The CDR3 DNA follows: TGTGCCAGCCGGCCTAGCGGGACCCATGAGCAGTTCTTC. Translated: CASRPSGTHEQFF.

The chain couples TRBV4-2 to TRBJ1-2; D may be TRBD1 (6 bases). The CDR3 is made up of 17 amino acids. Trimming removed 0 bases at V and 5 bases at J, with 19 bases between. CDR1 and CDR2 from the germline V gene are LGHNA and YNFKEQ. The CDR3 bases are TGTGCCAGCAGCCAAGAAAAAGCGGGGGCTATTCGGTATGGCTACACCTTC. This sequence encodes CASSQEKAGAIRYGYTF.

This chain connects TRBV6-5 to TRBJ2-7; D tentatively fits TRBD1 or TRBD2 (6 bases each). With 1 base removed from V and 3 bases from J, the gap between germline ends came to 13 bases. The CDR3 has 15 amino acids. Germline CDR1 reads MNHEY; CDR2 reads SVGAGI. CDR3 in amino acids: CASSYLGGADYEQYF. The CDR3 region has the DNA TGTGCCAGCAGTTACTTGGGGGGCGCCGACTACGAGCAGTACTTC.

This clone was observed a few times. A far larger clone is one nucleotide away, so this likely arose from a read error. The chain recombines TRBV7-3 with TRBJ2-1, with no clear D. From germline, CDR1 is SGHTA and CDR2 FQGTGA. V was cut by 2 bases and J by 7 bases, with 3 bases left in between. The CDR3 extends over 11 amino acids. CDR3 DNA sequence: TGTGCCAGCAGCTTAGCTAATGAGCAGTTCTTC. This codes for CASSLANEQFF.

This clone appeared once. The V and J genes are TRBV7-2 and TRBJ2-1; 10 bases line up with TRBD2. The CDR3 contains 16 residues. Germline V gene sequence: CDR1 SGHTA, CDR2 FQGNSA. The J segment lost 4 bases and the V segment lost 1 base, leaving 4 bases of the junction unmatched. CDR3: CASSLGIAGGYNEQFF. The CDR3 nucleotides read TGTGCCAGCAGCTTAGGAATAGCGGGGGGATACAATGAGCAGTTCTTC.

Note on this clone: Since a much larger clone is just one base distant, this may be a read error. The chain uses TRBV29-1 and TRBJ2-1; the D call may be TRBD1 or TRBD2 (6 bases each). The germline V gene has CDR1 SQVTM and CDR2 ANQGSEA. Trimming took 5 bases from V and 6 from J, leaving 20 bases between them. The CDR3 has 15 amino acids. CDR3 sequence (DNA): TGCAGCGTTCGTCTCGCACTGGAGGGGGGCAATGAGCAGTTCTTC. It encodes CSVRLALEGGNEQFF.

The CDR3 DNA reads TGTGCCAGCAGCATACTAGCGCGTAATGAGCAGTTCTTC. Translated: CASSILARNEQFF. The J gene is TRBJ2-1, the V gene TRBV7-2, with TRBD2 matching over 7 bases. Germline CDR1 SGHTA, CDR2 FQGNSA. This CDR3 region has 13 residues. Germline trimming cut 5 bases from V and 7 bases from J; bases unmatched to any gene: 5.

In its sample, this clone was seen many times. The genes are TRBV15 and TRBJ2-7; 10 nucleotides line up with TRBD2. The CDR3 runs to 14 residues. The V gene end was trimmed by 0 bases and the J gene end by 4 bases; junction bases not matched to a gene: 0. Germline CDR1 reads LNHNV; CDR2 reads YYDKDF (reference sequence). DNA of the CDR3: TGTGCCACCAGCAGAGAAGCGGGAGGGTACGAGCAGTACTTC. Translated: CATSREAGGYEQYF.

This clone was counted ten times or more. Other nucleotide sequences in the sample specify the same CDR3. The chain carries TRBV6-4 and TRBJ2-3; D assignment may be TRBD1 or TRBD2 (5 bases each). V dropped 0 bases and J dropped 4 bases, with 8 bases sitting between them. Germline CDR1 reads MRHNA; CDR2 reads SNTAGT. CDR3 length equals 14 residues. Here the CDR3 reads CASSDSGESDTQYF. The CDR3 bases are TGTGCCAGCAGTGACTCAGGGGAGTCAGATACGCAGTATTTT.

The chain links TRBV15 to TRBJ1-3, with D hard to call. Trimming stripped 0 bases from V and 0 bases from J, with 12 bases between. The CDR3 covers 17 residues. The germline V gene encodes CDR1 LNHNV and CDR2 YYDKDF (reference sequence). The CDR3 protein is CATSRDVGRISGNTIYF. The CDR3 DNA follows: TGTGCCACCAGCAGAGATGTGGGGAGAATCTCTGGAAACACCATATATTTT.

The rearrangement links TRBV6-1 to TRBJ1-1; TRBD1 matches at 8 bases. The CDR3 runs to 15 residues. The J segment lost 3 bases and the V segment lost 4 bases, leaving 7 bases of the junction unmatched. Germline assignment: CDR1 MNHNS and CDR2 SASEGT. The CDR3 region is CASSAYRGSDTEAFF. CDR3 nucleotides: TGTGCCAGCAGTGCATACAGGGGGTCTGACACTGAAGCTTTCTTT.

This chain links TRBV9 with TRBJ2-5; D unresolved. The CDR3 length is 16 residues. V shed 2 bases and J shed 2 bases, with 16 bases lying between them. From germline, CDR1 is SGDLS and CDR2 YYNGEE. The CDR3 loop reads CASSVADGWGQETQYF. The CDR3 coding sequence is TGTGCCAGCAGCGTCGCAGATGGATGGGGTCAAGAGACCCAGTACTTC.

V is TRBV7-2 and J is TRBJ1-3, with D hard to call. With 0 bases removed from V and 2 bases from J, the gap between germline ends came to 5 bases. Germline V gives CDR1 SGHTA, CDR2 FQGNSA. The CDR3 extends over 14 amino acids. In DNA, the CDR3 is TGTGCCAGCAGCTTAGCGGTTGCTGGAAACACCATATATTTT. It translates to CASSLAVAGNTIYF.

This rearrangement joins TRBV15 to TRBJ2-3; 8 bases fit TRBD2. This CDR3 comprises 16 residues. Germline assignment: CDR1 LNHNV and CDR2 YYDKDF (reference sequence). V was clipped by 0 bases and J by 4 bases; unmatched bases: 6. CDR3 sequence (DNA): TGTGCCACCAGCAGAGAGGCCAGCGGGAGCGCAGATACGCAGTATTTT. Amino acids: CATSREASGSADTQYF.